The TCR beta chain described here comes from a study of PD-1 blockade in classical Hodgkin lymphoma. For the study at large: With a 2-week interval, patients received intravenous nivolumab at 3 mg/kg. Study conclusions and caveats: The repertoire differences lack a defined cause, possibly disease activity or prior therapy. Newly diagnosed patients had diversity similar to the baseline diversity of complete responders. TCR diversity in CD4+, not CD8+, cells rose significantly by C4D1.

All patients relapsed after autologous stem cell transplantation, and brentuximab vedotin exposure varied. A note on this clone: The antigen remains undetermined.

The data were produced by immunoSEQ multiplex PCR, yet TCRdb's version contains in-frame clones alone and is incomplete. The sample comprises about 46,000 clones, around 66% of which are singletons, and approximately 11% rests with the top ten. With 4 bases removed from V and 1 base from J, the gap between germline ends came to 8 bases. The CDR3 runs to 13 residues. Germline V gene sequence: CDR1 SGHNT, CDR2 YYREEE (reference sequence). This rearrangement joins TRBV5-4 to TRBJ1-1; D not certain. Material: peripheral blood mononuclear cells (PBMCs), obtained at baseline. This receptor was identified in a human donor with classical Hodgkin lymphoma. The CDR3 sequence is CASSLFGNTEAFF. CDR3 DNA sequence: TGTGCCAGCAGCCTTTTCGGGAACACTGAAGCTTTCTTT.